This TCR beta chain was sequenced during a study of PD-1 blockade in classical Hodgkin lymphoma. Autologous stem cell transplantation was followed by relapse in every patient, and brentuximab vedotin exposure varied. Thawed PBMCs underwent magnetic negative selection to obtain purified CD8+ T cells. V was pared by 8 bases and J by 4 bases, with 20 bases between. Germline V lookup: CDR1 KGHSH, CDR2 LQKENI. This CDR3 is built from 15 residues. This clone came up a few times. The antigen is undetermined. Study outcomes and limitations: Only CD4+ TCR diversity, not CD8+, had risen significantly by C4D1. Those starting nivolumab under 1 year post-ASCT were excluded. Baseline TCR diversity was reportedly lower in newly diagnosed patients than healthy donors.

Here immunoSEQ multiplex PCR was the method, and the copy in TCRdb shows in-frame clones only, minus some. The table has about 30,000 clones, 70% to 90% seen once. Sample: CD8+ T cells from blood, taken at baseline. This rearrangement joins TRBV18 to TRBJ1-1; D is perhaps TRBD1 (5 bases). This receptor was taken from a human donor with classical Hodgkin lymphoma. This chain's CDR3 is CASTSGWGVVTEAFF. CDR3 nucleotides: TGTGCCAGCACTTCAGGGTGGGGTGTTGTCACTGAAGCTTTCTTT.